Presented here are 29 T cell receptor beta chains from one specimen sequenced in a study of T cells in Graves' hyperthyroidism and ophthalmopathy. It was RNA transcripts that yielded the amplified TCR beta CDR3 regions. First-round RT-PCR with HTBI primers amplified the TCR CDR3 region. TCRdb fed the multiplex PCR reads into MiXCR, producing one record per CDR3 protein. Among roughly 180,000 distinct CDR3 sequences listed, about 18% were seen once. The sequenced sample was blood. These receptor sequences come from a woman in her 50s with Graves' hyperthyroidism.

This clonotype was counted at least ten times. The chain carries TRBV28 and TRBJ2-3, with 12 bases matching TRBD2. This CDR3 contains 16 residues. CDR1 MDHEN and CDR2 SYDVKM come from the germline V gene. V lost 7 bases to trimming and J lost 4 bases; unmatched junction nucleotides: 9. The CDR3 region is CASTMGLAGEADTQYF. CDR3 DNA: TGTGCCAGCACCATGGGACTAGCGGGTGAGGCAGATACGCAGTATTTT.

This clonotype was counted a few times. CDR3 sequence: CASKYGQGLNEKLFF. In DNA form, the CDR3 reads TGTGCCAGTAAATACGGACAGGGGTTAAATGAAAAACTGTTTTTT. The chain couples TRBV19 to TRBJ1-4, with 9 bases fitting TRBD1. CDR3 length equals 15 residues. Germline V gene sequence: CDR1 LNHDA, CDR2 SQIVND (reference sequence). The V and J ends lost 7 bases and 5 bases, in that order; junction bases with no gene match: 8.

This clonotype was seen ten or more times. The V and J genes are TRBV12-3 or TRBV12-4 and TRBJ1-1; D unclear. Trimming stripped 4 bases from V and 0 bases from J, with 15 bases between. CDR3 length: 16 amino acids. Here the CDR3 DNA reads TGTGCCAGCAGTTCCCCCCAGTCGCCTATGAACACTGAAGCTTTCTTT. Translated: CASSSPQSPMNTEAFF.

This clonotype has a count of ten or more. V usage is TRBV29-1 and J usage is TRBJ1-1; tentatively, D is TRBD1 (6 bases). The CDR3 is 12 residues long. V was trimmed by 5 bases and J by 6 bases, leaving 13 bases between them. CDR1 SQVTM and CDR2 ANQGSEA come from the germline V gene. CDR3 coding DNA: TGCAGCGTTAGGGGCCCAGGGGCTGAAGCTTTCTTT. Its translation: CSVRGPGAEAFF.

This clonotype was counted many times. This rearrangement joins TRBV14 to TRBJ2-2; D remains unclear. The CDR3 sequence is 14 residues long. The germline CDR1 and CDR2 sequences are SGHDN and FVKESK. Trimming took off 5 bases at V and 7 bases at J, with 14 bases between the two ends. The CDR3 protein is CASSSPGPDGELFF. The CDR3 DNA reads as TGTGCCAGCAGCTCGCCGGGTCCTGACGGGGAGCTGTTTTTT.

This clonotype has at least ten counts. This rearrangement joins TRBV11-2 to TRBJ2-7, with D perhaps TRBD2 (7 bases). CDR1 is SGHAT, CDR2 FQNNGV, per germline. The CDR3 is 16 amino acids. Deletions cut 5 bases from V and 2 bases from J, with 19 bases between. CDR3 nucleotides: TGTGCCAGCAGCCCGGTGTGGCGGGGGCCCACCTACGAGCAGTACTTC. Translated: CASSPVWRGPTYEQYF.

This clonotype appeared many times. The rearrangement links TRBV27 to TRBJ2-1, with D unclear. The CDR3 contains 14 residues. CDR1 is MNHEY and CDR2 is SMNVEV in the germline V gene (reference sequence). V gave up 4 bases and J gave up 0 bases, with 7 bases separating them. The CDR3 here is CASSWTVSYNEQFF. The CDR3 DNA follows: TGTGCCAGCAGTTGGACGGTCTCCTACAATGAGCAGTTCTTC.

This clonotype was counted ten times or more. The CDR3 is CASSLTPPRQYSGNTIYF. The CDR3 bases are TGTGCCAGCAGCCTAACTCCTCCCAGACAGTACTCTGGAAACACCATATATTTT. The chain employs TRBV27 and TRBJ1-3; D perhaps matches TRBD1 (5 bases). This CDR3 has 18 residues. Germline V gene data show CDR1 as MNHEY and CDR2 as SMNVEV (reference sequence). The ends were cut back, 6 bases at V and 0 bases at J, with 21 bases in the middle.

This clonotype was detected ten times or more. The chain carries TRBV6-2 or TRBV6-3 and TRBJ1-5, with 7 bases lining up with TRBD1. Looked up from germline, CDR1 is MNHEY and CDR2 is SVGEGT. This CDR3 has 16 residues. J was trimmed by 3 bases and V by 6 bases; bases with no gene match: 11. CDR3 nucleotide sequence: TGTGCCAGCAGCCGGTACCTAGGACAGGCCAATCAGCCCCAGCATTTT. This encodes CASSRYLGQANQPQHF.

This clonotype was counted at least ten times. This chain links TRBV5-1 with TRBJ2-2; 9 nucleotides match TRBD1. The CDR3 sequence is 13 residues long. Germline trimming cut 6 bases from V and 6 bases from J; bases unmatched to any gene: 3. Looked up from germline, CDR1 is SGHRS and CDR2 is YFSETQ. CDR3 sequence (DNA): TGCGCCAGCACGCGACAGGGGGCCGGGGAGCTGTTTTTT. Its protein is CASTRQGAGELFF.

The rearrangement links TRBV2 to TRBJ1-5; D uncertain. Germline V lookup: CDR1 SNHLY, CDR2 FYNNEI. The CDR3 length is 14 residues. Trimming took off 2 bases at V and 0 bases at J, with 5 bases between the two ends. CDR3 amino acids: CASSESYSNQPQHF. The CDR3 DNA reads TGTGCCAGCAGTGAAAGCTATAGCAATCAGCCCCAGCATTTT.

Comment on this clonotype: One base away lies a much larger clone, so this may be a sequencing read error. The CDR3 nucleotides are TGTGCCAGGAGGGACAGGGGTTGGTCCGAGCAGTACTTC. Protein product: CARRDRGWSEQYF. The chain is built from TRBV6-1 and TRBJ2-7; the match to TRBD1 covers 10 bases. The CDR3 covers 13 residues. Losses at the gene ends were 9 bases for V and 6 bases for J; bases not matched to a gene: 8. Germline V gene data show CDR1 as MNHNS and CDR2 as SASEGT.

About this clonotype itself: It may be a read error: a sequence one base away is much more abundant. CDR3 sequence reads: CASSQGSKQFF. In nucleotides, the CDR3 is TGTGCCAGCTCACAGGGGAGTAAGCAGTTCTTC. This rearrangement joins TRBV18 to TRBJ2-1; D is tentatively TRBD1 or TRBD2 (5 bases each). CDR1 is KGHSH, CDR2 LQKENI, per germline. The CDR3 runs to 11 residues. Trimming left V 4 bases short and J 11 bases short, with 9 bases between.

The chain links TRBV11-2 to TRBJ2-1, with 8 positions matching TRBD2. This CDR3 is 17 amino acids long. V dropped 4 bases and J dropped 8; count of bases not matched to a gene: 16. CDR1 SGHAT and CDR2 FQNNGV come from the germline V gene. The CDR3 region has the DNA TGTGCCAGCAGCTCGGAATTCGGGACTAGATCTGTCCATGAGCAGTTCTTC. This translates into CASSSEFGTRSVHEQFF.

This clonotype was counted many times. The rearrangement joins TRBV6-2 or TRBV6-3 to TRBJ2-5; D possibly corresponds to TRBD1 (6 bases). CDR1 and CDR2 from the germline V gene are MNHEY and SVGEGT. The CDR3 spans 15 residues. V was shortened by 7 bases and J by 3 bases, with 18 bases between the two germline ends. The CDR3 DNA reads as TGTGCCAGCACGAAACCAGGGGTATGGGAAGAGACCCAGTACTTC. Protein: CASTKPGVWEETQYF.

This clonotype occurred many times. The gene calls are TRBV6-6 and TRBJ2-5; D is perhaps TRBD1 (6 bases). Trimming pared 1 base from V and 4 bases from J, leaving 10 bases between. The CDR3 length is 14 residues. Germline V gene data show CDR1 as MNHNY and CDR2 as SVGAGI (reference sequence). CDR3 region: CASSYYRARETQYF. CDR3 nucleotide sequence: TGTGCCAGCAGTTACTACAGGGCAAGAGAGACCCAGTACTTC.

This clonotype appeared many times. The chain joins TRBV7-3 to TRBJ2-1; TRBD2 agrees at 10 bases. The junction had 6 bases not matched to a gene; V was cut back by 3 bases and J by 7 bases. The germline V gene encodes CDR1 SGHTA and CDR2 FQGTGA. There are 15 residues in the CDR3. The CDR3, as DNA: TGTGCCAGCAGCTTCCAAGCGGGGGGGCCAAATGAGCAGTTCTTC. Protein: CASSFQAGGPNEQFF.

This clonotype was recorded many times. The CDR3 nucleotides read TGTGCCAGCAGGGTAGGGGCGACCACAGATACGCAGTATTTT. It codes for CASRVGATTDTQYF. V and J are TRBV7-3 and TRBJ2-3; tentative D call: TRBD1 (5 bases). Trimming took off 6 bases at V and 2 bases at J, with 12 bases between the two ends. Germline V CDR1 and CDR2: SGHTA, FQGTGA. This CDR3 contains 14 residues.

This clonotype was seen only once. This may be a read error, as it is one base from a much larger clone. The gene calls are TRBV3-1 and TRBJ1-6; D gene ambiguous. CDR1 LGHDT and CDR2 YNNKEL come from the germline V gene (reference sequence). V was trimmed by 4 bases and J by 8 bases, leaving 15 bases between them. The length of the CDR3 is 15 residues. Here the CDR3 reads CASSLMTSRDSPLHF. CDR3 sequence (DNA): TGTGCCAGCAGCCTAATGACCTCGAGGGATTCACCCCTCCACTTT.

This clonotype was counted at least ten times. This chain links TRBV3-1 with TRBJ2-2; 11 bases agree with TRBD2. Germline-derived CDR1 and CDR2 are LGHDT and YNNKEL (reference sequence). The J segment lost 4 bases and the V segment lost 2 bases, leaving 3 bases of the junction unmatched. The CDR3 consists of 16 residues. CDR3 sequence: CASSQLAGGSTGELFF. The DNA of the CDR3 is TGTGCCAGCAGCCAACTAGCGGGGGGTTCCACCGGGGAGCTGTTTTTT.

This chain uses TRBV7-9 with TRBJ1-2; unclear D gene. Germline assignment: CDR1 SEHNR and CDR2 FQNEAQ (reference sequence). The CDR3 totals 16 residues. Trimming removed 1 base from V and 1 base from J, with 13 bases in between. CDR3 protein: CASSLVSTQNNYGYTF. Here the CDR3 DNA reads TGTGCCAGCAGCTTAGTAAGCACACAGAATAACTATGGCTACACCTTC.

This clonotype was counted many times. This rearrangement joins TRBV5-1 to TRBJ1-2; D unresolved. CDR3 length: 13 residues. Germline loops: CDR1 SGHRS, CDR2 YFSETQ. Trimming pared 4 bases from V and 7 bases from J, leaving 14 bases between. CDR3 residues: CASSPGSPLGYTF. CDR3 sequence (DNA): TGCGCCAGCAGCCCCGGGAGCCCTCTTGGCTACACCTTC.

This clonotype has more than one count but fewer than ten. This chain joins TRBV28 and TRBJ1-1; TRBD1 might be the D (5 bases). The CDR3 totals 14 residues. Germline assignment: CDR1 MDHEN and CDR2 SYDVKM. The CDR3 DNA sequence: TGTGTTAGCAGTTTCTTGGGGCGTGTTACTGAAGCTTTCTTT. It yields the protein CVSSFLGRVTEAFF.

This clonotype was recorded a few times. The chain couples TRBV4-2 to TRBJ2-7; D unclear. CDR1 and CDR2 from the germline V gene are LGHNA and YNFKEQ. The V end lost 5 bases, the J end lost 4 bases, and 12 bases lay between the germline ends. The CDR3 totals 13 residues. The CDR3, as DNA: TGTGCCAGCAGCATTTACGGTGATTACGAGCAGTACTTC. Translating gives CASSIYGDYEQYF.

This clonotype was observed many times. V gene TRBV6-1 combines with J gene TRBJ1-5; 7 bases line up with TRBD1. There are 15 residues in the CDR3. CDR1 and CDR2 (germline): MNHNS, SASEGT. The trim removed 6 bases at V and 2 bases at J, leaving 7 bases unmatched. Here the CDR3 reads CASRTTGFGNQPQHF. The DNA for the CDR3 is TGTGCCAGCAGAACGACAGGGTTTGGCAATCAGCCCCAGCATTTT.

The sample holds many counts of this clonotype. The rearrangement joins TRBV28 to TRBJ1-1; 8 bases map to TRBD1. CDR1 MDHEN and CDR2 SYDVKM come from the germline V gene. The CDR3 has 15 residues. J lost 4 bases, V lost 5 bases, and 9 bases had no gene match. CDR3 loop: CASSRGGTGGTEAFF. DNA of the CDR3: TGTGCCAGCAGTAGGGGGGGGACAGGTGGCACTGAAGCTTTCTTT. The full variable domain, its missing parts supplied by reference TRBV28 and TRBJ1-1, is DVKVTQSSRYLVKRTGEKVFLECVQDMDHENMFWYRQDPGLGLRLIYFSYDVKMKEKGDIPEGYSVSREKKERFSLILESASTNQTSMYLCASSRGGTGGTEAFFGQGTRLTVV.

This clonotype was found many times. The rearrangement links TRBV27 to TRBJ1-1; D remains ambiguous. The CDR3 is 15 residues long. CDR1 and CDR2 (germline): MNHEY, SMNVEV (reference sequence). With 6 bases removed from V and 1 base from J, the gap between germline ends came to 15 bases. As DNA, the CDR3 is TGTGCCAGCAGCAGCACAGCGGATGCGAACACTGAAGCTTTCTTT. It encodes CASSSTADANTEAFF.

In regard to this clonotype: The germline gene is not matched at one end of the junction; a read error may be the cause. The chain couples TRBV9 to TRBJ1-1; tentatively, D is TRBD1 (5 bases). The CDR3 runs 15 residues. Looked up from germline, CDR1 is SGDLS and CDR2 is YYNGEE. CDR3 DNA sequence: TGTGCCAGCAGCGTAGGGGGCAGCCTAAACACTGAAGCTCTCTTT. Amino acids: CASSVGGSLNTEALF.

This clonotype was detected many times. This sequence joins TRBV3-1 and TRBJ1-2; tentatively, D is TRBD1 (5 bases). Germline values: CDR1 LGHDT, CDR2 YNNKEL (reference sequence). The CDR3 length is 13 residues. Trimming removed 3 bases at V and 6 bases at J, with 11 bases between. CDR3 loop: CASSHLGAHGYTF. The DNA for the CDR3 is TGTGCCAGCAGCCACTTAGGGGCGCATGGCTACACCTTC.